This T cell receptor (beta chain) is drawn from a study of neoadjuvant anti-PD-1 for oral cavity cancer. Germline lookup yields CDR1 MNHNS and CDR2 SASEGT. The CDR3 covers 13 residues. V was pared by 5 bases and J by 1 base, with 8 bases between. Most PBMC samples had approximately 500 ng input DNA in six replicates. This table comes from immunoSEQ multiplex PCR, and its TCRdb copy is limited to in-frame clones, with some not included. The sample yields approximately 45,000 clones, approximately 80% seen once. Noted time point: after neoadjuvant nivolumab, at surgical resection. The sequences come from PBMCs, collected after nivolumab (anti-PD-1) treatment. This clonotype was obtained from a person between 40 and 79 years old with oral cavity squamous cell carcinoma. The chain recombines TRBV6-1 with TRBJ1-1; D is ambiguous. Here the CDR3 reads CASSTQRNTEAFF. Here the CDR3 DNA reads TGTGCCAGCAGTACACAGAGGAACACTGAAGCTTTCTTT.